The sequence of this TCR beta chain was determined in a study of breast tumors, draining lymph nodes, adjacent tissues. Study-wide points: The lymph node origin of tumor T cells was framed as consistent with a hypothesis, not demonstrated. Data fit most tumor T cells coming from lymph node, expanding in tumor. Tumors had less TCR diversity than lymph nodes, more than nontumor tissue. Luminal-like breast cancer showed significantly higher tumor–nontumor repertoire similarity than basal-like.

The CDR3 totals 14 residues. Germline V lookup: CDR1 SEHNR, CDR2 FQNEAQ (reference sequence). The V gene lost 5 bases and the J gene lost 2 bases, with 12 bases spanning the gap. Each CDR3 protein gets one entry after TCRdb re-called the multiplex PCR reads with MiXCR. The table includes under 150,000 distinct CDR3 sequences, approximately 22% detected once. As to this clonotype: Its matching antigen is unknown.

Breast cancer patients provided tissue from their axillary draining lymph nodes. The sequenced sample was axillary lymph node tissue. This receptor was taken from a female donor with breast cancer. Some clones in this sample may be carry-over from other donors' samples. The genes are TRBV7-9 and TRBJ1-1, with D possibly TRBD1 on 5 matching bases. In nucleotides, the CDR3 is TGTGCCAGCAGCACGGGGCCCCCTAACACTGAAGCTTTCTTT. It encodes CASSTGPPNTEAFF.